These T cell receptor beta chains were read from a single sample in a study of T cells after yellow fever vaccination. In TCRdb, the 5' RACE reads were re-called with MiXCR into one record per CDR3 protein. The table lists fewer than 650,000 distinct CDR3 sequences, 21% of them singletons. Sequenced material: PBMCs, taken 20 to 25 days after the first yellow fever vaccination. All receptors derive from a man younger than 35 who received the YFV17D yellow fever vaccine. CDR3s include the opening cysteine and the closing phenylalanine or tryptophan. Expanded clones get a size class; other rows say once, few or many, or leave the size out.

V gene: TRBV18; clone size: .; J gene: TRBJ2-5; CDR3 protein: CASSKRLLQETQYF
V gene: TRBV6-6; clone size: .; J gene: TRBJ1-5; CDR3 protein: CASSSRAPGAQHF
V gene: TRBV20-1; clone size: few; J gene: TRBJ2-1; CDR3 protein: CSARPRSSDSGSRYNEQFF
V gene: TRBV9; clone size: few; J gene: TRBJ2-1; CDR3 protein: CASSGSGGGYNEQFF
V gene: TRBV24-1; clone size: few; J gene: TRBJ2-2; CDR3 protein: CATSDLTVPSQLFF
V gene: TRBV4-1; clone size: few; J gene: TRBJ2-1; CDR3 protein: CASVGTGVNEQFF
V gene: TRBV20-1; clone size: .; J gene: TRBJ2-3; CDR3 protein: CSARELAGTTDTQYF
V gene: TRBV5-1; clone size: .; J gene: TRBJ2-3; CDR3 protein: CASSSASGTDTQYF
V gene: TRBV28; clone size: .; J gene: TRBJ1-4; CDR3 protein: CASSRPGTGTLEKLFF
V gene: TRBV14; clone size: .; J gene: TRBJ2-2; CDR3 protein: CASSQAYGRDTGELFF
V gene: TRBV12-3/TRBV12-4; clone size: few; J gene: TRBJ1-4; CDR3 protein: CASIGQNEKLFF
V gene: TRBV12-3/TRBV12-4; clone size: few; J gene: TRBJ1-5; CDR3 protein: CARGQGNQPQHF
V gene: TRBV10-3; clone size: .; J gene: TRBJ2-1; CDR3 protein: CAISAPGGTSDYSYNEQFF
V gene: TRBV7-9; clone size: .; J gene: TRBJ2-1; CDR3 protein: CASSPGQPYNEQFF
V gene: TRBV14; clone size: few; J gene: TRBJ2-3; CDR3 protein: CASSWGVNTDTQYF
V gene: TRBV12-3/TRBV12-4; clone size: .; J gene: TRBJ2-1; CDR3 protein: CASRSSGGRDEQFF
V gene: TRBV28; clone size: many; J gene: TRBJ1-2; CDR3 protein: CASGMSYGYTF
V gene: TRBV5-1; clone size: few; J gene: TRBJ2-2; CDR3 protein: CASSFGTTGELFF
V gene: TRBV12-3/TRBV12-4; clone size: few; J gene: TRBJ2-5; CDR3 protein: CASGGLDQETQYF
V gene: TRBV27; clone size: .; J gene: TRBJ1-5; CDR3 protein: CASRGLSNQPQHF
V gene: TRBV6-1; clone size: few; J gene: TRBJ1-5; CDR3 protein: CASSEGVQPQHF
V gene: TRBV6-5; clone size: few; J gene: TRBJ1-3; CDR3 protein: CASSYSGPPGNTIYF
V gene: TRBV5-1; clone size: .; J gene: TRBJ1-1; CDR3 protein: CASFRGTMNTEAFF
V gene: TRBV9; clone size: .; J gene: TRBJ1-5; CDR3 protein: CASSVRGDRQPQHF